The table lists the clone carrying this T cell receptor (beta chain) with many counts. Its specificity is unknown. These data originate in a study of regulatory T cells in long-lasting Graves disease. On the study more broadly: Patients with new Graves' disease had used antithyroid drugs below 3 months.

Study results and caveats: For persistent Graves' patients, TCR diversity was lower than for newly diagnosed ones. Not thyroid tissue but only peripheral blood was studied.

With iRepertoire HTBI primers and Arm-PCR of CDR3 regions, TCR beta libraries were built. TCRdb re-called the multiplex PCR reads through MiXCR, storing one row per CDR3 protein. Of around 400,000 distinct CDR3 sequences listed, less than 20% were seen once; the top ten hold 22%. The time point was: newly diagnosed GD, antithyroid drugs for less than 3 months. RNA from PBMCs was the source of the TCR library. This CDR3 has 11 residues. Germline CDR1 reads MNHEY; CDR2 reads SMNVEV (reference sequence). V gave up 8 bases and J gave up 5 bases; unmatched junction bases: 3. The starting material was peripheral blood mononuclear cells (PBMCs), obtained at new diagnosis, from a patient treated with antithyroid drugs. The V and J genes are TRBV27 and TRBJ2-7; 7 nucleotides align to TRBD1. The receptor was derived from a female donor with Graves disease. The CDR3 DNA follows: TGTGCCAGCGGACAGGCCCACGAGCAGTACTTC. The encoded protein is CASGQAHEQYF.